The entry that follows covers one TCR beta chain sequence. What it recognizes is unknown. The data were obtained in a study of a mutant IDH1 vaccine in newly diagnosed glioma. For the study at large: Vaccination was launched 4-6 weeks after radiotherapy alone, or with temozolomide cycles. Visit V12 was scheduled at week 35 and visit V13 at week 47.

Germline values: CDR1 LGHNA, CDR2 YNFKEQ. Trimming took off 0 bases at V and 1 base at J, with 12 bases between the two ends. The CDR3 length is 16 residues. Assay used: immunoSEQ multiplex PCR; TCRdb lists only in-frame clones, some missing. The sample shows about 32,000 clones, roughly 77% of them seen only once. The time point here: week 35, safety follow-up. A 20-mer mutant IDH1 peptide at 300 ug was injected subcutaneously with topical imiquimod. General study points: Vaccination induced immune responses in about 92% of patients. Top-clonotype changes in peripheral T cells seemed unrelated to pseudoprogression.

The V and J genes are TRBV4-2 and TRBJ1-1; D may be TRBD1 (5 bases). This sample comprised PBMCs, obtained from a glioma patient whose treatment included an IDH1 peptide vaccine. The sequence was obtained from a young man with glioma. CDR3: CASSQDPGPANTEAFF. The CDR3, as DNA: TGTGCCAGCAGCCAAGATCCGGGACCCGCGAACACTGAAGCTTTCTTT.